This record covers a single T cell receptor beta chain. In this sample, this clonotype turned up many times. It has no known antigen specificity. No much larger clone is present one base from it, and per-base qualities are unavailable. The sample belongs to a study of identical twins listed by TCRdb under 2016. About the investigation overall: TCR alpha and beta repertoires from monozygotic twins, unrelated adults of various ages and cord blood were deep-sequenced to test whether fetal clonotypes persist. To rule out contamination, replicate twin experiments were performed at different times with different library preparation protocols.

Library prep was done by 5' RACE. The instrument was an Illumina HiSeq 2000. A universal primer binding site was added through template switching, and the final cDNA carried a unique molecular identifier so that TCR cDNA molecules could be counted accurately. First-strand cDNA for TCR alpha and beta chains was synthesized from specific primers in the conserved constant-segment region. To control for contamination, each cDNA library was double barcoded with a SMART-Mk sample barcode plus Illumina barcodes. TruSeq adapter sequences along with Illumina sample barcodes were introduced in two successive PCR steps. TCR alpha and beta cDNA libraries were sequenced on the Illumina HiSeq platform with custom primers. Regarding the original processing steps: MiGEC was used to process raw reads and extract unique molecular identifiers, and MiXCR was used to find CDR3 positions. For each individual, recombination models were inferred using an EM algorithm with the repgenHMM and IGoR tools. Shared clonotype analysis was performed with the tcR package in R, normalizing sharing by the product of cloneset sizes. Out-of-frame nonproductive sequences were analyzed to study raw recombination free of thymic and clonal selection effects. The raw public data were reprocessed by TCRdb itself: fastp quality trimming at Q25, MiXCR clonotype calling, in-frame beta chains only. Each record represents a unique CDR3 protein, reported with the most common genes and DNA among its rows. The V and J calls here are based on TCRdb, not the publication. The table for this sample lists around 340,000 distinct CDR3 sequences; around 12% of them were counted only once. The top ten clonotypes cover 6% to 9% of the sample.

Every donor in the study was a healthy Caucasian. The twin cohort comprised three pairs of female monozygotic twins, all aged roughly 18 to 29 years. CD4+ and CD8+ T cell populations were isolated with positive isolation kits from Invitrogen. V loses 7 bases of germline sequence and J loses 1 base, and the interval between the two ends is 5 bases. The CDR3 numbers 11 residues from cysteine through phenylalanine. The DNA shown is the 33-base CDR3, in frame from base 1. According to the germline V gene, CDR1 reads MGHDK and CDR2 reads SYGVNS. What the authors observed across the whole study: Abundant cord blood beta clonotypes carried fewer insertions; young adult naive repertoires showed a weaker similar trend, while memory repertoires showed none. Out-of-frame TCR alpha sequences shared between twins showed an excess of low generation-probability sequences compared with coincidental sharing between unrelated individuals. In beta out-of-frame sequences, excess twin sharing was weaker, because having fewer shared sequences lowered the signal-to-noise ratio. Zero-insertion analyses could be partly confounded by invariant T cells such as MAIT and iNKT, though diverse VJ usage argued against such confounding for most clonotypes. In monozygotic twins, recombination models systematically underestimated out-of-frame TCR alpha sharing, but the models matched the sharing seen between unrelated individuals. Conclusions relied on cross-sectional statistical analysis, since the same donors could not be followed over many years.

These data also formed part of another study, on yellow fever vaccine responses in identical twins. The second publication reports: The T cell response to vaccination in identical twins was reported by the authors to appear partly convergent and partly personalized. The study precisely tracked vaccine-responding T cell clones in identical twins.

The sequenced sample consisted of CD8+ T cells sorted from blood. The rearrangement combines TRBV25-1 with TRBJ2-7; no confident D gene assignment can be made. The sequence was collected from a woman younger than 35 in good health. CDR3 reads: CASTGSYEQYF. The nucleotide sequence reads TGTGCCAGCACTGGGTCCTACGAGCAGTACTTC.